One T cell receptor (beta chain) is described in this entry. Germline trimming cut 6 bases from V and 5 bases from J; bases unmatched to any gene: 15. This CDR3 spans 15 amino acids. Germline V gene sequence: CDR1 SQVTM, CDR2 ANQGSEA. Libraries were prepared by immunoSEQ multiplex PCR; TCRdb keeps only in-frame clonotypes and omits some of them. The sample has some 340,000 clones; roughly four fifths are singletons. The data were obtained in a study of blood T cell repertoires in COVID-19. The study counted Cohort 3 donors as recovered given two negative PCRs, clearance, or symptom resolution. The material sequenced was PBMCs or T cells enriched from blood (not recorded which). The sequence came from a woman in her forties or fifties who had recovered from COVID-19. The chain is built from TRBV29-1 and TRBJ1-2, with 7 bases fitting TRBD1. CDR3 nucleotide sequence: TGCAGCGTATCGGGACAGCGGACGGGGAAGTATGGCTACACCTTC. Protein sequence: CSVSGQRTGKYGYTF.